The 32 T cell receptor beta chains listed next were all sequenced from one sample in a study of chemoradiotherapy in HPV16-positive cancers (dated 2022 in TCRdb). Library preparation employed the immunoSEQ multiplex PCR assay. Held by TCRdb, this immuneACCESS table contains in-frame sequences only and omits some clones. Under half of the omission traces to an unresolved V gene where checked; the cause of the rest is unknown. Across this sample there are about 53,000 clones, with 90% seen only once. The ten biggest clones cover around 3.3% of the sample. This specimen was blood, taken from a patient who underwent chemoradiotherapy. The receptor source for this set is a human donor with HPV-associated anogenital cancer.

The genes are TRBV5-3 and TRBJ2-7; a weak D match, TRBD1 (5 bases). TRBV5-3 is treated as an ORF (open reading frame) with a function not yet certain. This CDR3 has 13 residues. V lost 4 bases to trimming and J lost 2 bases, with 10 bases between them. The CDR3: CARSIGRAYEQYF. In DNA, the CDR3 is TGTGCCAGAAGCATCGGCAGGGCCTACGAGCAGTACTTC.

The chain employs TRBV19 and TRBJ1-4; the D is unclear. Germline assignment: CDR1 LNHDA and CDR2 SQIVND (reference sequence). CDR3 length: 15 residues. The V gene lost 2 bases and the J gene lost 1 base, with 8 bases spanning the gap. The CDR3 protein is CASSISQGTNEKLFF. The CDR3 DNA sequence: TGTGCCAGTAGTATATCGCAAGGAACTAATGAAAAACTGTTTTTT.

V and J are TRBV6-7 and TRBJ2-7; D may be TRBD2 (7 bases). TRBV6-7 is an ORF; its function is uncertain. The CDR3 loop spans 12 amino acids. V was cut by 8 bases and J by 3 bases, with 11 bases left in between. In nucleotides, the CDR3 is TGTGCCAGCGGGGGGGCTTTCTACGAGCAGTACTTC. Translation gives CASGGAFYEQYF.

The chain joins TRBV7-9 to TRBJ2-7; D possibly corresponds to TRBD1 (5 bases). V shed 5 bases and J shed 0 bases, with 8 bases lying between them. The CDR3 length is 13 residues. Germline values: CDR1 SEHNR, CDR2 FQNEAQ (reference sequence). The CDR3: CASSPQASYEQYF. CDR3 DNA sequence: TGTGCCAGCAGCCCACAGGCCTCCTACGAGCAGTACTTC.

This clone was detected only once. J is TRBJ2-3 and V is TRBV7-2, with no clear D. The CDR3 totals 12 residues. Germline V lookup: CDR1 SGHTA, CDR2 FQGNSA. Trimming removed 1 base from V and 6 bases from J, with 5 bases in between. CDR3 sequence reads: CASSLVRDTQYF. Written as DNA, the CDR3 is TGTGCCAGCAGCTTAGTAAGGGATACGCAGTATTTT.

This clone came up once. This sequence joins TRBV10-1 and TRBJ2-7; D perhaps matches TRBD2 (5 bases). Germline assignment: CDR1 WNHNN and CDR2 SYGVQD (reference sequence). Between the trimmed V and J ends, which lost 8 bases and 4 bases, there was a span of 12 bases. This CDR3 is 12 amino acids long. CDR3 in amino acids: CASSGSIYEQYF. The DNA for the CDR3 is TGCGCCAGCTCGGGGTCAATTTACGAGCAGTACTTC.

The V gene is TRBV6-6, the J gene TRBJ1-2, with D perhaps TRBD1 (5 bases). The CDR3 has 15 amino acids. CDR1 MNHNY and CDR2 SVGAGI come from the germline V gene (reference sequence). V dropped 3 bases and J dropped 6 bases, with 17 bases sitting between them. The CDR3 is CASSYSKTERHGYTF. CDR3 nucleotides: TGTGCCAGCAGTTATTCCAAGACAGAAAGACATGGCTACACCTTC.

CDR3 protein: CASSGYTTNEKLFF. CDR3 in DNA: TGTGCCAGCAGCGGCTACACAACTAATGAAAAACTGTTTTTT. This chain links TRBV13 with TRBJ1-4, with D hard to call. The CDR3 runs to 14 residues. The V end was cut by 5 bases, the J end by 0 bases, with 7 bases between. Germline CDR1 is PRHDT and CDR2 is FYEKMQ (reference sequence).

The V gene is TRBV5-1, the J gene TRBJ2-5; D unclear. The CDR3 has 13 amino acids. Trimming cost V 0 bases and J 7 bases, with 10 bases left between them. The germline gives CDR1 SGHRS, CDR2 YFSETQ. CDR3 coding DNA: TGCGCCAGCAGCTTGGATCCAGCCAGGACCCAGTACTTC. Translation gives CASSLDPARTQYF.

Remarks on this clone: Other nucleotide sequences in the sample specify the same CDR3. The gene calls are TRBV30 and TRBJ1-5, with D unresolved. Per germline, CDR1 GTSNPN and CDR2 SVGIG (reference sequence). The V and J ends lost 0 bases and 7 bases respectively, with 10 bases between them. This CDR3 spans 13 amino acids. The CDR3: CAWSVKGSQPQHF. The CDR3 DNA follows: TGTGCCTGGAGTGTCAAGGGTAGCCAGCCCCAGCATTTT.

In nucleotides, the CDR3 is TGTGCCACCAGCAGAGATTGGACAGCCTACGAGCAGTACTTC. It translates to CATSRDWTAYEQYF. The chain is built from TRBV15 and TRBJ2-7, with D possibly TRBD1 on 6 matching bases. The V end was cut by 0 bases, the J end by 2 bases, with 8 bases between. CDR3 length equals 14 residues. Looked up from germline, CDR1 is LNHNV and CDR2 is YYDKDF (reference sequence).

The CDR3 spells CASSVGVAGEQFF. The CDR3 DNA reads TGTGCCAGCAGCGTAGGGGTGGCGGGCGAGCAGTTCTTC. This chain connects TRBV9 to TRBJ2-1, with D perhaps matching TRBD2 (5 bases). Germline V CDR1 and CDR2: SGDLS, YYNGEE. V was clipped by 0 bases and J by 10 bases, with 11 bases between them. The CDR3 is 13 amino acids.

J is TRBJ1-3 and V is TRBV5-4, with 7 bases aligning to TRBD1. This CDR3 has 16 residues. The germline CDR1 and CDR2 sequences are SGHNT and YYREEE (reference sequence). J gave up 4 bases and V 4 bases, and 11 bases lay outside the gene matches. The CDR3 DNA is TGTGCCAGCAGCCCGACCCCGACAGGGAGCGGAAACACCATATATTTT. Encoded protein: CASSPTPTGSGNTIYF.

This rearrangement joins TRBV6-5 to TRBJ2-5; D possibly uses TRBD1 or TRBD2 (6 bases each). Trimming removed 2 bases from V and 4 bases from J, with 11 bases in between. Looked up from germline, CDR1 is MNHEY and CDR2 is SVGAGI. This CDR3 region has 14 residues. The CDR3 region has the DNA TGTGCCAGCAGTTACGTACAGGGAGGAGAGACCCAGTACTTC. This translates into CASSYVQGGETQYF.

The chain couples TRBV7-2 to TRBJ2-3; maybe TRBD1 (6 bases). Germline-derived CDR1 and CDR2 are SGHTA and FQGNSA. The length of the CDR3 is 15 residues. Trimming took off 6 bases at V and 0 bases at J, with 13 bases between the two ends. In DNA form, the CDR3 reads TGTGCCAGCAGGCCCGGACAGTTAAGCACAGATACGCAGTATTTT. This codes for CASRPGQLSTDTQYF.

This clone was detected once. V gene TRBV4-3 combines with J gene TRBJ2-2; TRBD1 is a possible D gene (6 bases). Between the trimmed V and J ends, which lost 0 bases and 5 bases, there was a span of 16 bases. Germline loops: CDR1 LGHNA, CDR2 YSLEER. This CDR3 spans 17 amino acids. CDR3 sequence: CASSQEGPGAMTGELFF. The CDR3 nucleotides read TGCGCCAGCAGCCAAGAAGGCCCAGGGGCCATGACCGGGGAGCTGTTTTTT.

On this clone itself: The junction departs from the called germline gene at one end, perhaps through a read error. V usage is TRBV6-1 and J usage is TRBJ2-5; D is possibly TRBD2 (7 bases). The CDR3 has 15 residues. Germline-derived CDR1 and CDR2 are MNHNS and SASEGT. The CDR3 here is CGSSEGGGDQETQYF. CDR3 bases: TGTGGCAGCAGTGAAGGGGGAGGGGACCAAGAGACCCAGTACTTC.

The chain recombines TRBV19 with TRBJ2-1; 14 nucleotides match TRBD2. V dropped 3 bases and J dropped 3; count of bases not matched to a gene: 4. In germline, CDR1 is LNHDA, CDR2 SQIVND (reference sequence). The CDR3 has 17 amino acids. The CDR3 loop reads CASSMGLAGVSYNEQFF. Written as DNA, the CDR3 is TGTGCCAGTAGTATGGGACTAGCGGGAGTTAGCTACAATGAGCAGTTCTTC.

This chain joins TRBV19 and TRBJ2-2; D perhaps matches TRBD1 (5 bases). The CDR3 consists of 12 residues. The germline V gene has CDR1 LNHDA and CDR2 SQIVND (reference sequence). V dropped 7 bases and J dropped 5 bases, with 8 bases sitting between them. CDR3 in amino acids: CASTPGTGELFF. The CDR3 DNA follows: TGTGCCAGTACCCCAGGGACCGGGGAGCTGTTTTTT.

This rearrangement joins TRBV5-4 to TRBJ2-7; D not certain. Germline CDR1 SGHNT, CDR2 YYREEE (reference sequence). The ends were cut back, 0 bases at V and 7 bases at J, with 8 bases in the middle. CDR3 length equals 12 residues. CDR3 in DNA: TGTGCCAGCAGCTTGGATAGATATGAGCAGTACTTC. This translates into CASSLDRYEQYF.

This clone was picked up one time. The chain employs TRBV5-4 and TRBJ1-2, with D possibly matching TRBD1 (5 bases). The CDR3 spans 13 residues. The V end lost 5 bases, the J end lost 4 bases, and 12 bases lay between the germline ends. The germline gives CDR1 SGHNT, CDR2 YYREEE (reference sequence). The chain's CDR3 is CASSTGTAYGYTF. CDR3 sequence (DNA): TGTGCCAGCAGTACCGGGACGGCCTATGGCTACACCTTC.

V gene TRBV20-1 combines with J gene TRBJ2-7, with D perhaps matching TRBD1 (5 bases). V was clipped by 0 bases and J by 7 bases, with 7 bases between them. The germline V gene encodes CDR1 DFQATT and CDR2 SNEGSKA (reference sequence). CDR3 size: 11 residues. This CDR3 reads CSAREKGEQYF. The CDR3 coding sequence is TGCAGTGCTAGAGAGAAGGGGGAGCAGTACTTC.

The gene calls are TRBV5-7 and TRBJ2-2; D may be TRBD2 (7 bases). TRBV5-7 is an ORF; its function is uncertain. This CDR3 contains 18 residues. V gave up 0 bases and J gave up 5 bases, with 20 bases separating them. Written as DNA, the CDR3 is TGTGCCAGCAGCTTGGATGACAGGACTAGACCTGGAACCGGGGAGCTGTTTTTT. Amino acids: CASSLDDRTRPGTGELFF.

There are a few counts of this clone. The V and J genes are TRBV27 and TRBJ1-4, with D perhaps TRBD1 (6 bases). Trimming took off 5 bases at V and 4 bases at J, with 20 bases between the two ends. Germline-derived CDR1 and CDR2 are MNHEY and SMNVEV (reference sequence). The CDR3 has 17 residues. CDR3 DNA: TGTGCCAGCAGTCCCACCCTGGGCGACAGGTTTAATGAAAAACTGTTTTTT. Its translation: CASSPTLGDRFNEKLFF.

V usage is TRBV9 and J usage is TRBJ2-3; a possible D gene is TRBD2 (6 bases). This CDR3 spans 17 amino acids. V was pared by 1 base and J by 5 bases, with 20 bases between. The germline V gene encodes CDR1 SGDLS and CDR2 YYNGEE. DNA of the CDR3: TGTGCCAGCAGCGTACTCCCGGGCAGCGAGGAGGGAGATACGCAGTATTTT. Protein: CASSVLPGSEEGDTQYF.

This CDR3 reads CASGGGTSYEQYF. The CDR3 DNA follows: TGTGCCAGTGGCGGAGGAACGTCCTACGAGCAGTACTTC. The chain combines TRBV19 with TRBJ2-7, with D possibly matching TRBD2 (5 bases). Germline CDR1 LNHDA, CDR2 SQIVND (reference sequence). V shed 8 bases and J shed 1 base, with 12 bases lying between them. CDR3 length: 13 amino acids.

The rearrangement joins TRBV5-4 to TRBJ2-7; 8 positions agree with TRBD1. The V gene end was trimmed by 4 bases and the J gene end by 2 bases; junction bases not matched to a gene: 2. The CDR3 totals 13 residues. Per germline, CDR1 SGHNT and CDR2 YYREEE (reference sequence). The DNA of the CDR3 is TGTGCCAGCAGCGCGGGACAGGCCTACGAGCAGTACTTC. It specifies CASSAGQAYEQYF.

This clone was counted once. The CDR3 DNA is TGTGCCAGCAGTACGGCAGGCTATGGCTACACCTTC. As protein: CASSTAGYGYTF. The chain carries TRBV25-1 and TRBJ1-2; D is uncertain. Germline-derived CDR1 and CDR2 are MGHDK and SYGVNS. The CDR3 has 12 amino acids. Trimming removed 5 bases at V and 4 bases at J, with 8 bases between.

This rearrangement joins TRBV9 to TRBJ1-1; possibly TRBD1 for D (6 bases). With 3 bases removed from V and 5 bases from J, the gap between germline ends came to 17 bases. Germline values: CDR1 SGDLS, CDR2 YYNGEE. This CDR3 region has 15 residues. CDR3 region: CASSALQGGWTEAFF. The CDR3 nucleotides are TGTGCCAGCAGCGCGTTACAGGGAGGATGGACTGAAGCTTTCTTT.

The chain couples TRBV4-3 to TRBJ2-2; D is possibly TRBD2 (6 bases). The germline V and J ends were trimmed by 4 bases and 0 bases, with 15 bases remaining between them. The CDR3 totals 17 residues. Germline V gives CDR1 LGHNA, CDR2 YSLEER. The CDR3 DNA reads TGCGCCAGCAGCCCCTCTCGGGGACTGACGAACACCGGGGAGCTGTTTTTT. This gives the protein CASSPSRGLTNTGELFF.

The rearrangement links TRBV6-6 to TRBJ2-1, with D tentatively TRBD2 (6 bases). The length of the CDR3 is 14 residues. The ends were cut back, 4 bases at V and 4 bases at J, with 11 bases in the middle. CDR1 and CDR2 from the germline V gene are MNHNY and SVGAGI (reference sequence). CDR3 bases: TGTGCCAGCAGTTCCAACGGGGGTTACAATGAGCAGTTCTTC. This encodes CASSSNGGYNEQFF.

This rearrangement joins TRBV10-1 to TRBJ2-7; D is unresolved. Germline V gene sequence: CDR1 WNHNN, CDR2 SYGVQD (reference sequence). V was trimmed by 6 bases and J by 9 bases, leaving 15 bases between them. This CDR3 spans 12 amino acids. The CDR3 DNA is TGCGCCAGCAGCTCAGGTTTCTCAGGGCAGTACTTC. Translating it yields CASSSGFSGQYF.